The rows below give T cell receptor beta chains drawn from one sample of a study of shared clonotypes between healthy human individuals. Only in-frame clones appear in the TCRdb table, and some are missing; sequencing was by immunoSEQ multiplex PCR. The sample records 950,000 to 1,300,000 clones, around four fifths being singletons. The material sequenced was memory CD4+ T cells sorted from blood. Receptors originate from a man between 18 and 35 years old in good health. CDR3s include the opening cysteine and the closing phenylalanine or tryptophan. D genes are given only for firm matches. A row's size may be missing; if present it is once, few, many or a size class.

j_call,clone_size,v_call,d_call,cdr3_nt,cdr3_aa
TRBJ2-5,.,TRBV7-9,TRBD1,TGTGCCAGCAGCCACTCAGGGGGAGAGACCCAGTACTTC,CASSHSGGETQYF
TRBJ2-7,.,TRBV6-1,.,TGTGCCAGCAGTGAAATCCAGGCCGTGGGCGAGCAGTACTTC,CASSEIQAVGEQYF
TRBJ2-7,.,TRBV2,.,TGTGCCAGCAGTCTCGGACCCTCCTACGAGCAGTACTTC,CASSLGPSYEQYF
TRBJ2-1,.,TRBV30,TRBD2,TGTGCCTGGACGGGGGGGGCCTCCTACAATGAGCAGTTCTTC,CAWTGGASYNEQFF
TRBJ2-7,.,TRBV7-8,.,TGTGCCAGCAGCTTAGCGTTCAGCTCGGGTGAGCAGTACTTC,CASSLAFSSGEQYF
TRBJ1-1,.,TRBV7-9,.,TGTGCCAGCAGCTTCCGGGACGAGGGGAAAGCTTTCTTT,CASSFRDEGKAFF
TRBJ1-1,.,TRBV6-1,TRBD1,TGTGCCAGCAGTGGGGGAGGGGGCACTTTGAACACTGAAGCTTTCTTT,CASSGGGGTLNTEAFF
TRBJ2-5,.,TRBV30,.,TGTGCCTGGACCCCGCAGTCCCAAGAGACCCAGTACTTC,CAWTPQSQETQYF
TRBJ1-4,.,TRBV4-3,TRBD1,TGCGCCAGCAGCCACGGGGACAGAAAAAATGAAAAACTGTTTTTT,CASSHGDRKNEKLFF
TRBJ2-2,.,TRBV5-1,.,TGCGCCAGCAGCTTGAATTCGGCTAGGAACACCGGGGAGCTGTTTTTT,CASSLNSARNTGELFF
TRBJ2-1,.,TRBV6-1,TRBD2,TGTGCCAGCAGCGTTTCAGCGGGGGTCAATGAGCAGTTCTTC,CASSVSAGVNEQFF
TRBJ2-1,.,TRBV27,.,TGTGCCAGCAGTTCCCACCCCGCCGGGGTCCAGTTCTTC,CASSSHPAGVQFF
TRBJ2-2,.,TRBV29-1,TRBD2,TGCAGCGTCCGGGAGGGGGGGACCACCGGGGAGCTGTTTTTT,CSVREGGTTGELFF
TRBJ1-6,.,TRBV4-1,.,TGCGCCAGCAGCCAAGATCTTGGGAGCTCCTATAATTCACCCCTCCACTTT,CASSQDLGSSYNSPLHF
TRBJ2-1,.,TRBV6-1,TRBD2,TGTGCCAGCAGCCCTAGCGGGAACTCCTACAATGAGCAGTTCTTC,CASSPSGNSYNEQFF
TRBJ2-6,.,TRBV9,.,TGTGCCAGCAGCGCCCAAGCCTTCTCTGGGGCCAACGTCCTGACTTTC,CASSAQAFSGANVLTF
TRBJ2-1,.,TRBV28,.,TGTGCCAGCAGTCCTTATTTACCCGCCCGGACAGACTCCTACAATGAGCAGTTCTTC,CASSPYLPARTDSYNEQFF
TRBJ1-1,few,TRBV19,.,TGTGCCAGTAGACCCGGGAACCTGGACAGGAACACTGAAGCTTTCTTT,CASRPGNLDRNTEAFF
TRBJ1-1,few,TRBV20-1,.,TGCAGCCCAGCTAGGAACACTGAAGCTTTCTTT,CSPARNTEAFF
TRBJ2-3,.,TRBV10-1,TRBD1,TGCGCCAGCAGCCCCGGGACAGGGATCACAGATACGCAGTATTTT,CASSPGTGITDTQYF
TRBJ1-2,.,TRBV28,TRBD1,TGTGCCAGCAGTATTACAGGGGGCTTCTATGGCTACACCTTC,CASSITGGFYGYTF
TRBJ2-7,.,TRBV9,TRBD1,TGTGCCAGCAGCCTCCAGGGGGCCAGCGAGCAGTACTTC,CASSLQGASEQYF
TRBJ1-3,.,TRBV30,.,TGTGCCTGGAGTGTCGGGGACCCTGGAAACACCATATATTTT,CAWSVGDPGNTIYF
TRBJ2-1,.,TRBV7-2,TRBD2,TGTGCCAGCAGCTTAGCCCCCGGGAGGATGGAGAATGAGCAGTTCTTC,CASSLAPGRMENEQFF
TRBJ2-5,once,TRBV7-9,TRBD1,TGTGCCAGCAGTCTAACCGGGACAGAATGGGAGACCCAGTACTTC,CASSLTGTEWETQYF
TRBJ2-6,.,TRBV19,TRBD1,TGTGCCAGTAGTATCGGGACAGGAGTTTCTGGGGCCAACGTCCTGACTTTC,CASSIGTGVSGANVLTF
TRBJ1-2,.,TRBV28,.,TGTGCCAGCAGTTTATGGGAGGTTAACTATGGCTACACCTTC,CASSLWEVNYGYTF
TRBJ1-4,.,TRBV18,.,TGTGCCAGCTCACCACCGGGTCAGGGGAGGTATGAAAAACTGTTTTTT,CASSPPGQGRYEKLFF
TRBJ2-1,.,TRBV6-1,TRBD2,TGTGCCAGCAGTGCCCCTAGCGGGGGGTCCGCCGATGAGCAGTTCTTC,CASSAPSGGSADEQFF
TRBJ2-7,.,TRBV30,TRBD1,TGTGCCTGGAGTGTACGACAGGGAACAGGCGAGCAGTACTTC,CAWSVRQGTGEQYF
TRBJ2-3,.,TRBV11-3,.,TGTGCCAGCAGCGGTCACACAGATACGCAGTATTTT,CASSGHTDTQYF
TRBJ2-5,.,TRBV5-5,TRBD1,TGTGCCAGCAGCTTGGCCGGGACAGATAAAGAGACCCAGTACTTC,CASSLAGTDKETQYF
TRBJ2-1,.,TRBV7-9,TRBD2,TGTGCCAGCAGCTTAGCGGGAGGGAATGAGCAGTTCTTC,CASSLAGGNEQFF
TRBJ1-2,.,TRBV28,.,TGTGCCTCGGGGTCCGGCTACACCTTC,CASGSGYTF
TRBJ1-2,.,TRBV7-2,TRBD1,TGTGCCAGCAGCATCAGGGGGCCTGGCTACACCTTC,CASSIRGPGYTF
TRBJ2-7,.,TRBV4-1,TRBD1,TGCGCCAGCAGCCACCGACAGGGCCTCGAGCAGTACTTC,CASSHRQGLEQYF
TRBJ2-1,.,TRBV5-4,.,TGTGCCAGCAGCTATAATAAGGACAATGAGCAGTTCTTC,CASSYNKDNEQFF
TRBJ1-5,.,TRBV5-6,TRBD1,TGTGCCAGCAGCCTGGACAGGGGGTCTCAGCCCCAGCATTTT,CASSLDRGSQPQHF
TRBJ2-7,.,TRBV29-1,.,TGCAGCGTTGCGGTCGGGTACGAGCAGTACTTC,CSVAVGYEQYF
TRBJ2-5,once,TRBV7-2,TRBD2,TGTGCCAGCAGCTTAGTTAGCGGGGGAGAGACCCAGTACTTC,CASSLVSGGETQYF